This T cell receptor (beta chain) was documented in a study of shared clonotypes between healthy human individuals. The wider study: Participating donors consisted of two women and a few men aged 18 to 49. Every donor yielded three CD4 naive, three CD4 memory, two CD8 naive and one CD8 memory plate. Notes on the study in general: A generally larger estimated richness was seen in naive subsets than in memory subsets.

The V segment lost 3 bases and the J segment 1 base; nucleotides outside the gene matches: 6. There are 17 residues in the CDR3. From germline, CDR1 is SGHTA and CDR2 FQGNSA. Using immunoSEQ multiplex PCR, the repertoire was profiled, and TCRdb retains in-frame clones only, with some absent. The sample includes roughly 2.6 million clones, more than 80% of them seen just once. Donation came from healthy HIV-negative adults that had no recent acute infections or vaccinations. Regarding this clone: Its specificity is not known.

The rearrangement uses TRBV7-2 and TRBJ2-3; 11 bases align to TRBD1. The TCR sequence derives from a man between 18 and 29 years old in good health. The sequenced sample was naive CD4+ T cells sorted from blood. The subset is: CD45RA+ positively selected. DNA of the CDR3: TGTGCCAGCAGCTTTAGGGACAGGGGGTCCCGCACAGATACGCAGTATTTT. Translated, it gives CASSFRDRGSRTDTQYF.